These 20 T cell receptor beta chains originate from one sample sequenced in a study of blood T cell repertoires in COVID-19. Using immunoSEQ multiplex PCR, the repertoire was profiled, and TCRdb retains in-frame clones only, with some absent. The table has 250,000 to 350,000 clones, roughly 87% seen once. Sequencing input: peripheral blood. The receptors originated from a woman in her fifties or sixties who had recovered from COVID-19.

V usage is TRBV9 and J usage is TRBJ2-2; tentatively, D is TRBD1 (6 bases). The germline V gene has CDR1 SGDLS and CDR2 YYNGEE. This CDR3 contains 19 residues. The V end lost 4 bases, the J end lost 4 bases, and 26 bases lay between the germline ends. CDR3 bases: TGTGCCAGCAGCCCTCACACCCTCACAGGGATTGGAAGCACCGGGGAGCTGTTTTTT. Protein: CASSPHTLTGIGSTGELFF.

This chain joins TRBV4-1 and TRBJ1-1, with unresolved D. This CDR3 has 16 amino acids. Between the trimmed V and J ends, which lost 0 bases and 1 base, there was a span of 12 bases. From germline, CDR1 is MGHRA and CDR2 YSYEKL. The CDR3 sequence: CASSQDLEGTNTEAFF. The CDR3 DNA reads as TGCGCCAGCAGCCAAGATTTGGAGGGAACGAACACTGAAGCTTTCTTT.

This chain links TRBV7-8 with TRBJ1-5, with D unclear. Trimming took off 5 bases at V and 7 bases at J, with 27 bases between the two ends. The CDR3 contains 18 residues. CDR1 and CDR2 (germline): SGHVS, FQNEAQ. The CDR3 sequence is CASSLGYLRVSLMQPQHF. CDR3 bases: TGTGCCAGCAGCCTAGGCTATCTTCGGGTGTCCTTAATGCAGCCCCAGCATTTT.

The V call is TRBV19, the J call TRBJ1-2, with a weak D call TRBD1 (6 bases). This CDR3 is 14 amino acids long. Germline V gene sequence: CDR1 LNHDA, CDR2 SQIVND (reference sequence). V lost 7 bases, J lost 4 bases, and 16 bases lay in between. The CDR3 DNA sequence: TGTGCCAGTACTACGCTGGACAGTTCCTATGGCTACACCTTC. This codes for CASTTLDSSYGYTF.

V and J are TRBV12-3 or TRBV12-4 and TRBJ1-1; D not resolved. This CDR3 comprises 13 residues. V was cut by 2 bases and J by 0 bases, with 4 bases left in between. CDR3 sequence reads: CASSLIVNTEAFF. The CDR3 DNA follows: TGTGCCAGCAGTTTAATCGTGAACACTGAAGCTTTCTTT.

CDR3 protein: CASSLADGARYGYTF. The CDR3, as DNA: TGTGCCAGCAGCTTAGCGGATGGGGCTCGGTATGGCTACACCTTC. J is TRBJ1-2 and V is TRBV7-9, with D tentatively TRBD1 (5 bases). CDR1 is SEHNR and CDR2 is FQNEAQ in the germline V gene (reference sequence). The V and J ends lost 0 bases and 5 bases respectively, with 13 bases between them. The CDR3 length is 15 residues.

This clone was found once. This sequence joins TRBV7-9 and TRBJ1-2, with D possibly TRBD1 on 6 matching bases. Germline CDR1 is SEHNR and CDR2 is FQNEAQ (reference sequence). The CDR3 is 14 amino acids. The germline V and J ends were trimmed by 2 bases and 0 bases, with 7 bases remaining between them. This chain's CDR3 is CASSLTGTNYGYTF. The CDR3 DNA reads as TGTGCCAGCAGCTTAACAGGGACTAACTATGGCTACACCTTC.

This chain uses TRBV9 with TRBJ1-5, with 7 nucleotides matching TRBD1. V trimming: 0 bases; J trimming: 2 bases; junction bases outside the gene matches: 5. This CDR3 region has 16 residues. From germline, CDR1 is SGDLS and CDR2 YYNGEE. The CDR3 DNA is TGTGCCAGCAGCGTAGGAGGGGGCGCGGGCAATCAGCCCCAGCATTTT. Its protein is CASSVGGGAGNQPQHF.

Turning to this clone: This specimen includes other DNA sequences encoding the same CDR3. V is TRBV7-2 and J is TRBJ1-2; 7 bases line up with TRBD1. The V gene end was trimmed by 1 base and the J gene end by 5 bases; junction bases not matched to a gene: 4. This CDR3 spans 14 amino acids. CDR1 is SGHTA and CDR2 is FQGNSA in the germline V gene. The CDR3: CASSLGPGGYGYTF. The CDR3 DNA reads TGTGCCAGCAGCTTAGGGCCAGGGGGATATGGCTACACCTTC.

The chain uses TRBV6-2 or TRBV6-3 and TRBJ2-1, with 12 bases lining up with TRBD2. The CDR3 extends over 20 amino acids. The V gene end was trimmed by 2 bases and the J gene end by 4 bases; junction bases not matched to a gene: 15. Germline loops: CDR1 MNHEY, CDR2 SVGEGT. This chain's CDR3 is CASSYNRLAGDRPGYNEQFF. Written as DNA, the CDR3 is TGTGCCAGCAGTTACAACCGACTAGCGGGAGATCGGCCGGGGTACAATGAGCAGTTCTTC.

V is TRBV28 and J is TRBJ1-5; TRBD1 agrees at 8 bases. Germline CDR1 is MDHEN and CDR2 is SYDVKM. The V segment lost 6 bases and the J segment 1 base; nucleotides outside the gene matches: 8. This CDR3 spans 16 amino acids. CDR3 loop: CASSNGRGRSNQPQHF. The CDR3 nucleotides read TGTGCCAGCAGCAACGGCAGGGGGCGAAGCAATCAGCCCCAGCATTTT.

V is TRBV7-9 and J is TRBJ2-3, with D unclear. Germline values: CDR1 SEHNR, CDR2 FQNEAQ (reference sequence). The CDR3 has 15 amino acids. V lost 5 bases to trimming and J lost 0 bases, with 12 bases between them. The CDR3 nucleotides are TGTGCCAGCAGCCCCCCTGGGCTTAGCACAGATACGCAGTATTTT. Translating it yields CASSPPGLSTDTQYF.

This clone was counted once. The CDR3 DNA sequence: TGTGCCAGCAGCTTGACTAGCGGGAACTTCAATGAGCAGTTCTTC. Amino acid sequence: CASSLTSGNFNEQFF. The rearrangement joins TRBV11-2 to TRBJ2-1, with TRBD2 identical over 11 bases. The CDR3 totals 15 residues. The ends lost 3 bases at V and 6 bases at J; junction bases unmatched: 4. CDR1 SGHAT and CDR2 FQNNGV come from the germline V gene.

The V gene is TRBV27, the J gene TRBJ2-2; D might be TRBD2 (7 bases). The CDR3 totals 18 residues. V was trimmed by 4 bases and J by 0 bases, leaving 18 bases between them. Germline-derived CDR1 and CDR2 are MNHEY and SMNVEV (reference sequence). The CDR3 region has the DNA TGTGCCAGCAGTTCCGAGTGGGGGGGGCTCACGAACACCGGGGAGCTGTTTTTT. This encodes CASSSEWGGLTNTGELFF.

This chain connects TRBV7-8 to TRBJ2-2; 7 bases map to TRBD2. The junction had 8 bases not matched to a gene; V was cut back by 1 base and J by 6 bases. Germline CDR1 and CDR2: SGHVS and FQNEAQ. The CDR3 has 16 amino acids. This chain's CDR3 is CASSLGLAGGPGELFF. The CDR3 nucleotides are TGTGCCAGCAGCTTAGGACTAGCCGGGGGTCCCGGGGAGCTGTTTTTT.

The V call is TRBV7-2, the J call TRBJ2-7; D ambiguous. The CDR3 spans 12 residues. Germline CDR1 reads SGHTA; CDR2 reads FQGNSA. The ends were cut back, 4 bases at V and 7 bases at J, with 11 bases in the middle. The CDR3, as DNA: TGTGCCAGCAGCTCCACGCTAATAGAGCAGTACTTC. Translating it yields CASSSTLIEQYF.

This rearrangement joins TRBV3-1 (or the pseudogene TRBV3-2) to TRBJ2-7; 9 positions match TRBD1. With 4 bases clipped from V and 1 base from J, the junction kept 2 bases outside the gene matches. Germline V gene lookup returns CDR1 LGHDT and CDR2 YNNKEL (reference sequence). The CDR3 runs to 14 residues. CDR3 amino acids: CASSLGQGSYEQYF. The CDR3 region has the DNA TGTGCCAGCAGCCTGGGACAGGGATCCTACGAGCAGTACTTC.

The chain combines TRBV6-1 with TRBJ2-1; D gene uncertain. The germline V and J ends were trimmed by 1 base and 4 bases, with 5 bases remaining between them. The V gene's germline CDR1 is MNHNS and CDR2 SASEGT. CDR3 size: 13 residues. CDR3 bases: TGTGCCAGCAGTGAAGTCCTGTACAATGAGCAGTTCTTC. Protein sequence: CASSEVLYNEQFF.

The chain is built from TRBV4-2 and TRBJ2-3; 7 nucleotides agree with TRBD2. This CDR3 has 18 amino acids. Losses at the gene ends were 1 base for V and 1 base for J; bases not matched to a gene: 11. The V gene's germline CDR1 is LGHNA and CDR2 YNFKEQ. The CDR3, as DNA: TGTGCCAGCAGCCAAGGGACCACGGGAGGCCGACGCACAGATACGCAGTATTTT. It encodes CASSQGTTGGRRTDTQYF.

The J gene is TRBJ2-1, the V gene TRBV7-2, with 8 positions matching TRBD2. The germline gives CDR1 SGHTA, CDR2 FQGNSA. CDR3 length: 15 residues. Trimming removed 4 bases from V and 0 bases from J; junction bases left unmatched: 2. CDR3 sequence: CASSSGGPSYNEQFF. CDR3 nucleotide sequence: TGTGCCAGCAGCTCGGGAGGGCCCTCCTACAATGAGCAGTTCTTC.